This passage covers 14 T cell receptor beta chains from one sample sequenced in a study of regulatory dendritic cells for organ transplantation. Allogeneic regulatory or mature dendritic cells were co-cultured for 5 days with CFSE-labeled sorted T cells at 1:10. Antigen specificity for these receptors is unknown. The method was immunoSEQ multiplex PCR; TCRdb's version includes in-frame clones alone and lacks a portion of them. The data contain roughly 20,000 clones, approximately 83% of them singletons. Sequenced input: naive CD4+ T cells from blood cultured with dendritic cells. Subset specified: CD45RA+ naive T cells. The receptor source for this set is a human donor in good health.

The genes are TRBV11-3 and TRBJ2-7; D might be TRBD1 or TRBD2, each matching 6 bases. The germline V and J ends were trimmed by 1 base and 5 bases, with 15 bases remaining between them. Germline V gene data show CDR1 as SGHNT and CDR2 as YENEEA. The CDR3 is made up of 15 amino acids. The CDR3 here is CASSLGIRGQDEQYF. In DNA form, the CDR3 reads TGTGCCAGCAGCTTAGGAATTCGGGGGCAGGACGAGCAGTACTTC.

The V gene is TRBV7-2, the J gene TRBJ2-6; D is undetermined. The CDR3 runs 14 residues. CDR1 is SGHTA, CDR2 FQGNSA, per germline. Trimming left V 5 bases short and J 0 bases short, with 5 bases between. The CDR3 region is CASSPDSGANVLTF. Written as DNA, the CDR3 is TGTGCCAGCAGCCCGGACTCTGGGGCCAACGTCCTGACTTTC.

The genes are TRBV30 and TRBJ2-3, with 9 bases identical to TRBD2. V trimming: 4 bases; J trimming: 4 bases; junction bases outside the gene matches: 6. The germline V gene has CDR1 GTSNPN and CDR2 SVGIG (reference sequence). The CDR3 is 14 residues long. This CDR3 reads CAWTGAGGPDTQYF. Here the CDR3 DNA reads TGTGCCTGGACGGGAGCGGGGGGCCCAGATACGCAGTATTTT.

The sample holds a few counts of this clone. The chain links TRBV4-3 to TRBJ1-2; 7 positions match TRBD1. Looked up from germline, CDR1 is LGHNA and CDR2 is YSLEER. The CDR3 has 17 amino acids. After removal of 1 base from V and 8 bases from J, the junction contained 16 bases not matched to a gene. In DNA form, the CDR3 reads TGCGCCAGCAGCCAAGTCCAAACCTTTAAGACAGGGATAGGCTACACCTTC. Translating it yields CASSQVQTFKTGIGYTF.

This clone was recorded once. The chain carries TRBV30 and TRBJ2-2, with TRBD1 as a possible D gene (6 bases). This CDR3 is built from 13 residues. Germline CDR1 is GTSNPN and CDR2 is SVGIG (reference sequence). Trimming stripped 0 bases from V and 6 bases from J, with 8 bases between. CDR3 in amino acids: CAWSVQGAGELFF. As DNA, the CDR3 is TGTGCCTGGAGTGTACAGGGAGCCGGGGAGCTGTTTTTT.

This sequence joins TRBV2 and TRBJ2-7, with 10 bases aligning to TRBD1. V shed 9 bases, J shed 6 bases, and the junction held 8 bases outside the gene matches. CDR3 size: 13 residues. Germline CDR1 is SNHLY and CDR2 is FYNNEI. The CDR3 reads CASNRDRGTEQYF. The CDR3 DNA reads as TGTGCCAGTAACCGGGACAGGGGTACCGAGCAGTACTTC.

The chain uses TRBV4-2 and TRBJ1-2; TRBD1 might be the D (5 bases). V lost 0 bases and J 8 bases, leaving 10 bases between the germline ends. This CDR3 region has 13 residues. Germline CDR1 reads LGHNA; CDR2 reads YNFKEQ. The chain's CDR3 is CASSQEYRDGYTF. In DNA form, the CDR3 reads TGTGCCAGCAGCCAAGAATATAGGGACGGCTACACCTTC.

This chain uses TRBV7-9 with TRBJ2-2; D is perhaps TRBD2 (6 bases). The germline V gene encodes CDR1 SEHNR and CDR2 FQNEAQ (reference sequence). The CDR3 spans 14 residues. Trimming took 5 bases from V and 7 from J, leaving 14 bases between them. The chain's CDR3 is CASSLGGAGGELFF. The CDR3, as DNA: TGTGCCAGCAGCCTGGGAGGTGCCGGCGGGGAGCTGTTTTTT.

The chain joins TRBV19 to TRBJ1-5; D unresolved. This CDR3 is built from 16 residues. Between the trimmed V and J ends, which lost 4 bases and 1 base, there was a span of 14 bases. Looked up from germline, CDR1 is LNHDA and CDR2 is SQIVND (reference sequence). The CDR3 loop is CASSTTASVSNQPQHF. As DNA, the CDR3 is TGTGCCAGTAGTACGACCGCATCCGTAAGCAATCAGCCCCAGCATTTT.

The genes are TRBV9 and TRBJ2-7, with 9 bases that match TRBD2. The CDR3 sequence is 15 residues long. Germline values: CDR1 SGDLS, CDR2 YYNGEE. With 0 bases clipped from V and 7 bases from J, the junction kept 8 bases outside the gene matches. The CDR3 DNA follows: TGTGCCAGCAGCGTAGTAGGGACTAGCTCGGGGGAGCAGTACTTC. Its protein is CASSVVGTSSGEQYF.

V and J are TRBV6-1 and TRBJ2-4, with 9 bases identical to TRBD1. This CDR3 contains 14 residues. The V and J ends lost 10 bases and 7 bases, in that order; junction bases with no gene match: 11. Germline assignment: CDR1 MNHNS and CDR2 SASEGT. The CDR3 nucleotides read TGTGCCACCGCCTGGGACAGGGCTCGGAACATTCAGTACTTC. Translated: CATAWDRARNIQYF.

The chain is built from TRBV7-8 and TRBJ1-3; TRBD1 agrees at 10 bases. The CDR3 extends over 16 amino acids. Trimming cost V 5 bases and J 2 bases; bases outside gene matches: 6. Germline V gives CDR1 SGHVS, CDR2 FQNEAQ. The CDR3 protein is CASSDQTGGAGNTIYF. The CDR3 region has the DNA TGTGCCAGCAGCGACCAGACAGGGGGCGCTGGAAACACCATATATTTT.

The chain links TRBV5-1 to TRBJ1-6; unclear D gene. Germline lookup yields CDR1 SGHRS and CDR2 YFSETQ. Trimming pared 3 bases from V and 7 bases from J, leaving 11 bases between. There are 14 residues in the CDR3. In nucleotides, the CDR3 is TGCGCCAGCAGCTGGCGGACGGAAAATTCACCCCTCCACTTT. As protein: CASSWRTENSPLHF.

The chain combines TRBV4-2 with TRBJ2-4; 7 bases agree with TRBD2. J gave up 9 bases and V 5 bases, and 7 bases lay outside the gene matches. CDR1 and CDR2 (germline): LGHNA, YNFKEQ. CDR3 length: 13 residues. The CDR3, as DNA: TGTGCCAGCAGCTCCCGGACTAGTGCCATTCAGTACTTC. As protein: CASSSRTSAIQYF.